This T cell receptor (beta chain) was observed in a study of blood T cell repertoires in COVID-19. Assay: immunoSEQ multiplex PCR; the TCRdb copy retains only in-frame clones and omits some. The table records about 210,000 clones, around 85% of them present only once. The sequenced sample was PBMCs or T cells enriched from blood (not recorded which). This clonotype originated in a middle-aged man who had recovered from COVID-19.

The CDR3 sequence is CASSIPSGAGELFF. DNA of the CDR3: TGCGCCAGCAGCATACCTAGCGGGGCGGGGGAGCTGTTTTTT. This chain joins TRBV5-1 and TRBJ2-2; 9 nucleotides agree with TRBD2. The germline CDR1 and CDR2 sequences are SGHRS and YFSETQ. V lost 4 bases to trimming and J lost 8 bases; unmatched junction nucleotides: 6. The CDR3 is 14 amino acids.